These T cell receptor beta chains were read from a single sample in a study of T cells after posttransplantation cyclophosphamide. Sequencing was performed with immunoSEQ multiplex PCR; in TCRdb, only in-frame clones are kept and a portion is missing. This sample shows about 4,100 clones and no singletons; over 10% rests with the ten largest. Sequencing used PBMCs, obtained after allogeneic stem cell transplant with posttransplant cyclophosphamide. The receptor source for this set is a female patient between 18 and 30 years old who received an allogeneic stem cell transplant from an unrelated donor, was CMV-positive, and had acute GVHD only. Some T cells may originate from the graft donor. Each CDR3 is given with its conserved first and last residue. Each record gives: J gene, V gene, clone size, D gene, CDR3 length, CDR3 DNA, CDR3 protein. D genes are given only for firm matches. The size entry is marked missing in some rows and otherwise reads once, few, many or a size class.

>TRBJ2-7|TRBV7-2|many|-|16
TGTGCCAGCAGCTCAGGCGGGGGCTGGGTGTCCTACGAGCAGTACTTC
CASSSGGGWVSYEQYF
>TRBJ1-4|TRBV28|many|-|13
TGTGCCAGCACCGCGGGGATTGGTGAAAAACTGTTTTTT
CASTAGIGEKLFF
>TRBJ2-1|TRBV12-5|many|-|15
TGTGCTAGTGGTTTGGAACGAGCGGCCAACAATGAGCAGTTCTTC
CASGLERAANNEQFF
>TRBJ2-1|TRBV19|many|TRBD2|15
TGTGCCAGTAGGCCCGGGACTAGCGGGAGAAATGAGCAGTTCTTC
CASRPGTSGRNEQFF
>TRBJ1-6|TRBV6-5|many|-|15
TGTGCCAGCAGGCAGAACAGTGACCTTAATTCACCCCTCCACTTT
CASRQNSDLNSPLHF
>TRBJ2-5|TRBV5-4|many|-|14
TGTGCCAGCAGCTTAGAAAACAGAGAAGAGACCCAGTACTTC
CASSLENREETQYF
>TRBJ2-7|TRBV27|few|-|15
TGTGCCAGCAGTTTCCTCCCAACTACTTCCTACGAGCAGTACTTC
CASSFLPTTSYEQYF
>TRBJ2-2|TRBV28|many|-|15
TGTGCCAGCAGTTCTTGGTTCCGGGGAACCGGGGAGCTGTTTTTT
CASSSWFRGTGELFF
>TRBJ2-5|TRBV4-2|many|-|15
TGTGCCAGCAGCCAAGACCGGAGTAGCTCGAAGACCCAGTACTTC
CASSQDRSSSKTQYF
>TRBJ2-1|TRBV19|-|-|15
TGTGCCAGTAGTATGGTGGCTGGGCCGCAGAATGAGCAGTTCTTC
CASSMVAGPQNEQFF
>TRBJ2-1|TRBV7-3|many|TRBD1|17
TGTGCCAGCAGCTTAAACCCCGGACAGGGGAAGTACAATGAGCAGTTCTTC
CASSLNPGQGKYNEQFF
>TRBJ2-7|TRBV6-5|many|-|11
TGTGCCAGCAGCTCCGCCTACGAGCAGTACTTC
CASSSAYEQYF
>TRBJ2-1|TRBV19|many|-|15
TGTGCCAGTAGTATTGGGGGCATCTCCTACAATGAGCAGTTCTTC
CASSIGGISYNEQFF
>TRBJ2-3|TRBV6-5|many|-|12
TGTGCCAGCAGCCGTCAGGGGGATACGCAGTATTTT
CASSRQGDTQYF
>TRBJ2-3|TRBV10-3|many|TRBD2|15
TGTGCCATCAGCCCTAGCGGGCCGAGCACAGATACGCAGTATTTT
CAISPSGPSTDTQYF
>TRBJ2-7|TRBV27|many|TRBD2|15
TGTGCCAGCAGCCTAGCAATCGGGAGGACCTACGAGCAGTACTTC
CASSLAIGRTYEQYF
>TRBJ1-2|TRBV6-1|many|TRBD1|16
TGTGCCAGCAGTGAATTGGAGACAGGGGGTAGCTCTGGCTACACCTTC
CASSELETGGSSGYTF
>TRBJ1-3|TRBV18|many|-|16
TGTGCCAGCTCACCGAAGGACAGCAGCTCTGGAAACACCATATATTTT
CASSPKDSSSGNTIYF
>TRBJ2-3|TRBV9|many|TRBD2|17
TGTGCCAGCAGCGTAACCCCCGCTAGCGGGAGTTCAGATACGCAGTATTTT
CASSVTPASGSSDTQYF
>TRBJ2-7|TRBV5-1|medium-sized|TRBD2|15
TGCGCCAGCAGCGGCACAACGGGACTAGCATCCGAGCAGTACTTC
CASSGTTGLASEQYF
>TRBJ1-6|TRBV27|-|-|15
TGTGCCAGCAGTTTATCACCACTCTTTAATTCACCCCTCCACTTT
CASSLSPLFNSPLHF
>TRBJ2-7|TRBV7-9|many|TRBD2|15
TGTGCCAGCAGCTTAGCGGGAGCGGGAGAAGGCGAGCAGTACTTC
CASSLAGAGEGEQYF
>TRBJ2-1|TRBV25-1|many|-|11
TGTGCCACCGGGGGTGTCAATGAGCAGTTCTTC
CATGGVNEQFF
>TRBJ2-7|TRBV11-2|many|-|15
TGTGCCAGCAGCTTACAGGCAGGGAGGACCTACGAGCAGTACTTC
CASSLQAGRTYEQYF
>TRBJ1-2|TRBV19|many|-|14
TGTGCCAGTAGTATCCCGGGACACCTCTATGGCTACACCTTC
CASSIPGHLYGYTF
>TRBJ2-2|TRBV11-3|many|TRBD2|17
TGTGCCAGCAGCCTCTCGGGACTAGCGGGAGCGGCCGGGGAGCTGTTTTTT
CASSLSGLAGAAGELFF
>TRBJ2-7|TRBV5-1|many|TRBD2|13
TGCGCCAGCCGCCAGGCGGGAGTGGAGGAGCAGTACTTC
CASRQAGVEEQYF
>TRBJ1-5|TRBV28|many|TRBD1|16
TGTGCCAGCAGTCCAGGGGGAAGGGATAGCAATCAGCCCCAGCATTTT
CASSPGGRDSNQPQHF
>TRBJ1-6|TRBV13|-|-|16
TGTGCCAGCAGCTTTAACGACTTGAGGGTTCGTTCACCCCTCCACTTT
CASSFNDLRVRSPLHF
>TRBJ2-2|TRBV6-5|medium-sized|-|15
TGTGCCAGCAGTTTCTGGGGGCAGGACACCGGGGAGCTGTTTTTT
CASSFWGQDTGELFF
>TRBJ1-1|TRBV19|many|-|14
TGTGCCAGTAGTGAGGAGGGCATCCACACTGAAGCTTTCTTT
CASSEEGIHTEAFF
>TRBJ1-5|TRBV2|many|-|14
TGTGCCAGCAGCCAACGGGGAGGCGATCAGCCCCAGCATTTT
CASSQRGGDQPQHF
>TRBJ2-2|TRBV11-2|many|TRBD2|15
TGTGCCAGCAGCCCCGGGAGGGCGGGCACCGGGGAGCTGTTTTTT
CASSPGRAGTGELFF
>TRBJ1-5|TRBV16|medium-sized|TRBD1|18
TGTGCCAGCAGCCAATCCAGGGGGCTAACCTTAGGCAATCAGCCCCAGCATTTT
CASSQSRGLTLGNQPQHF
>TRBJ2-1|TRBV5-1|many|TRBD1|15
TGCGCCAGCAGCTTTACCGGGACAGGGGTAAATGAGCAGTTCTTC
CASSFTGTGVNEQFF
>TRBJ1-1|TRBV7-6|many|-|12
TGTGCCAGCAGCTTAGGAGGCAGCGAAGCTTTCTTT
CASSLGGSEAFF
>TRBJ1-5|TRBV25-1|many|-|12
TGTGCCAGTCAGACAGATCATCAGCCCCAGCATTTT
CASQTDHQPQHF
>TRBJ2-1|TRBV5-1|-|TRBD2|19
TGCGCCAGCAGCTTCAAGACACTGAGGACTAGCGGGCACTACAATGAGCAGTTCTTC
CASSFKTLRTSGHYNEQFF
>TRBJ2-1|TRBV11-2|few|TRBD1|16
TGTGCCAGCAGCCCTACAGGGGCCTTCTCCTGCAATGAGCAGTTCTTC
CASSPTGAFSCNEQFF
>TRBJ2-2|TRBV28|many|TRBD2|15
TGTGCCACGCACTCCGGGCTAGCGGGAGCGGGGGAGCTGTTTTTT
CATHSGLAGAGELFF
>TRBJ2-7|TRBV19|many|TRBD1|12
TGTGCCAGTAGGAATGGACAGGGCGAGCAGTACTTC
CASRNGQGEQYF
>TRBJ2-7|TRBV27|many|TRBD2|15
TGTGCCAGCAGTACCCCACTAGCGGGAGCCTACGAGCAGTACTTC
CASSTPLAGAYEQYF
>TRBJ1-5|TRBV7-7|many|-|19
TGTGCTAGCAGCTCCCCCCTCCTCGGGGAAACATATAGCAATCAGCCCCAGCATTTT
CASSSPLLGETYSNQPQHF
>TRBJ2-2|TRBV5-1|many|-|15
TGCGCCAGCAGCTTGGCCAGGGCGCTGGGCGGGGAGCTGTTTTTT
CASSLARALGGELFF
>TRBJ1-3|TRBV6-5|many|-|15
TGTGCCAGCAGTTACTACGGGGGAGGCACAAACACCATATATTTT
CASSYYGGGTNTIYF
>TRBJ2-3|TRBV5-8|few|TRBD2|16
TGTGCCAGCAGCTTGGGATTAGGACTAGCGGCAGATACGCAGTATTTT
CASSLGLGLAADTQYF
>TRBJ2-3|TRBV5-4|few|-|12
TGTGCCAGCAGCTCCTACACAGATACGCAGTATTTT
CASSSYTDTQYF
>TRBJ1-2|TRBV18|many|TRBD1|14
TGTGCCAGCTCACAGCTGGACAGGGGCTATGGCTACACCTTC
CASSQLDRGYGYTF
>TRBJ2-1|TRBV9|medium-sized|TRBD2|18
TGTGCCAGCAGCGTAGAGGCGTGGCGGGAGCCCCCGTACAATGAGCAGTTCTTC
CASSVEAWREPPYNEQFF
>TRBJ2-5|TRBV7-6|-|TRBD2|14
TGTGCCAGCAGCCCGGCGGGGGGGTCAGAGGAGCAGTACTTC
CASSPAGGSEEQYF
>TRBJ2-7|TRBV2|many|TRBD1|15
TGTGCCAGCAGTCCTTTGGGGACAGGCCTCTACGAGCAGTACTTC
CASSPLGTGLYEQYF
>TRBJ2-5|TRBV19|many|TRBD2|16
TGTGCCAGTAGTATAAGAGGACTAGCGGAAAGGGAGACCCAGTACTTC
CASSIRGLAERETQYF
>TRBJ1-1|TRBV5-1|many|-|15
TGCGCCAGCAGCTTGTCTACAGGGACCAACACTGAAGCTTTCTTT
CASSLSTGTNTEAFF
>TRBJ1-5|TRBV7-6|many|-|19
TGTGCCAGCAGCTTAGAACAACCGAGGACATCGAATAGCAATCAGCCCCAGCATTTT
CASSLEQPRTSNSNQPQHF
>TRBJ2-7|TRBV11-2|few|-|15
TGTGCCAGCAGCTTAGACAGGGTCCGTTCCTACGAGCAGTACTTC
CASSLDRVRSYEQYF
>TRBJ2-1|TRBV27|medium-sized|TRBD2|16
TGTGCCAGCAGTTCGCCATGGACTAGCGGGACCAATGAGCAGTTCTTC
CASSSPWTSGTNEQFF
>TRBJ2-2|TRBV27|-|-|15
TGTGCCAGCCAAAAGACTCGGTTGAACACCGGGGAGCTGTTTTTT
CASQKTRLNTGELFF
>TRBJ2-2|TRBV9|large|TRBD1|16
TGTGCCAGCAGCGTAGGGGGACAGACGAACACCGGGGAGCTGTTTTTT
CASSVGGQTNTGELFF
>TRBJ1-1|TRBV10-3|many|-|15
TGTGCCATCAGTGAGTCTCGAGCGGGGGCTGGCGAAGCTTTCTTT
CAISESRAGAGEAFF